The rows below give T cell receptor beta chains drawn from one sample of a study of OX40 agonist ivuxolimab in advanced cancers. The repertoire was sequenced with immunoSEQ multiplex PCR; TCRdb's copy has only in-frame clones and lacks some. Of fewer than 110,000 clones listed, less than 95% are singletons. Sample: CD4+ or CD8+ T cells sorted from blood, taken in a trial of the OX40 agonist ivuxolimab. The source is an adult with an advanced solid tumor such as melanoma, head and neck, liver or kidney cancer. Both conserved end residues are trimmed from each CDR3.

TRBJ2-7	TRBV5-1	ASSLFDEQY
TRBJ1-1	TRBV11-2	ASSPSNSLNTEAF
TRBJ1-4	TRBV19	ASSIIWTGAQEKLF
TRBJ1-4	TRBV19	ASSRHAGWRSEKLF
TRBJ1-5	TRBV2	ASRPGGSNQPQH
TRBJ1-2	TRBV30	AWSVLAYGYT
TRBJ1-5	TRBV7-2	ASSTGDSRTEPQH
TRBJ2-1	TRBV28	ASSLGNEQF
TRBJ2-3	TRBV4-3	ASSQSRTSGRASVRTDTQY
TRBJ2-5	TRBV27	ASSLSTSGTRTQY
TRBJ1-5	TRBV28	ASSTGRQPQH
TRBJ1-3	TRBV30	AWSSGSSGNTIY
TRBJ2-7	TRBV2	ASRGGLKQY
.	TRBV6-5	ASSYHGGGEYEQY
TRBJ2-3	TRBV6-1	ASHRGTASTDTQY
TRBJ1-2	TRBV6-6	ASSRDPANYGYT
TRBJ1-2	TRBV28	ASSPTGDGYT
TRBJ2-3	TRBV5-1	ASSAGGTDTQY
TRBJ2-1	TRBV9	ASSVVLAGGGEQF
TRBJ2-7	TRBV7-2	ASSSLTSGDSYEQY
TRBJ2-5	TRBV28	ASSFLGTGKETQY
TRBJ2-3	TRBV4-3	ASSQDRLGRSDTQY
TRBJ2-7	TRBV7-6	ASSLTGQGEQY
TRBJ1-1	TRBV9	ASSPYDRAGTEAF
TRBJ2-1	TRBV5-4	ASSLMDFGGNEQF
TRBJ2-3	TRBV28	ASSYALNTQY
TRBJ1-1	TRBV27	ASSLHERTEAF
TRBJ2-3	TRBV9	ASTDEASGLGDTQY
TRBJ1-4	TRBV18	ASSPPRGGIEKLF
TRBJ1-5	TRBV19	ASSIDLGAGDNQPQH
TRBJ1-4	TRBV5-8	ASSSGTATNEKLF